Listed below are T cell receptor beta chains from one sample, sequenced in a study of CD8 T cells in ankylosing spondylitis. From the 5' RACE reads, TCRdb called clonotypes with MiXCR, one entry per CDR3 protein. The sample records roughly 180,000 distinct CDR3 sequences, approximately 9.9% being singletons. Sequenced material: blood, either unsorted or a sorted T cell fraction (not recorded which). The receptors were sampled from a female donor with ankylosing spondylitis or in good health (not recorded which). Both conserved end residues are part of each CDR3. The D gene is left open where the match is weak. Clone size is given for some rows only: seen once, a few or many times, or a class if the clone is expanded.

CDR3 | DNA | V | D | J | size
CSVRGLAGGLDIQYF | TGCAGCGTTCGGGGACTAGCGGGTGGATTGGACATTCAGTACTTC | TRBV29-1 | TRBD2 | TRBJ2-4 | many
CSVPGGRTDTQYF | TGCAGCGTTCCCGGGGGCAGGACAGATACGCAGTATTTT | TRBV29-1 | . | TRBJ2-3 | many
CATSRPDYTGTDTQYF | TGTGCCACCAGCAGGCCGGACTATACTGGGACAGATACGCAGTATTTT | TRBV15 | . | TRBJ2-3 | few
CASSQDRDSVGNIQYF | TGCGCCAGCAGCCAGGACAGGGACAGCGTAGGGAACATTCAGTACTTC | TRBV4-1 | TRBD1 | TRBJ2-4 | once
CATSQTSGRITDTQYF | TGTGCCACCAGCCAGACTAGCGGGAGAATCACAGATACGCAGTATTTT | TRBV15 | TRBD2 | TRBJ2-3 | few
CASSTESSYNEQFF | TGTGCCAGCAGCACAGAGAGCTCCTACAATGAGCAGTTCTTC | TRBV9 | . | TRBJ2-1 | .
CASSQDRFGGTYEQYF | TGCGCCAGCAGCCAAGATAGGTTCGGGGGCACCTACGAGCAGTACTTC | TRBV4-3 | . | TRBJ2-7 | .
CASSKDIGELFF | TGTGCCAGCAGCAAGGATATCGGGGAGCTGTTTTTT | TRBV6-2/TRBV6-3 | . | TRBJ2-2 | few
CASSSSGGYEQYF | TGTGCCAGCAGCTCTAGCGGGGGCTACGAGCAGTACTTC | TRBV7-9 | TRBD2 | TRBJ2-7 | .
CASSLERGADEKLFF | TGTGCCAGCAGCCTGGAGCGGGGAGCGGATGAAAAACTGTTTTTT | TRBV4-2 | . | TRBJ1-4 | many
CASNPGYEQYF | TGTGCCAGCAACCCGGGCTACGAGCAGTACTTC | TRBV13 | . | TRBJ2-7 | .
CASSDQLAGHQETQYF | TGTGCCAGCAGTGATCAACTAGCGGGACACCAAGAGACCCAGTACTTC | TRBV3-1 | TRBD2 | TRBJ2-5 | many
CATYPGTSGELFF | TGTGCCACCTACCCGGGGACGTCCGGGGAGCTGTTTTTT | TRBV18 | . | TRBJ2-2 | .
CASSLVGGYGYTF | TGTGCCAGCAGCTTAGTCGGGGGCTATGGCTACACCTTC | TRBV7-9 | . | TRBJ1-2 | many
CASSGEQGASLSYEQYF | TGTGCCAGCAGCGGGGAACAGGGGGCTTCCCTCTCCTACGAGCAGTACTTC | TRBV11-2 | TRBD1 | TRBJ2-7 | .
CASSLIGTNQPQHF | TGTGCCAGCAGCTTAATCGGAACCAATCAGCCCCAGCATTTT | TRBV7-2 | . | TRBJ1-5 | many
CASYGGQGARNEQFF | TGTGCCAGCTACGGGGGACAGGGGGCGCGGAATGAGCAGTTCTTC | TRBV2 | TRBD1 | TRBJ2-1 | many
CASSYRTSAAGTERYF | TGTGCCAGCAGTTATAGGACTAGCGCTGCCGGGACGGAACGGTACTTC | TRBV28 | TRBD2 | TRBJ2-7 | few
CSVATTGDVTDTQYF | TGCAGCGTTGCAACGACAGGGGATGTTACAGATACGCAGTATTTT | TRBV29-1 | TRBD1 | TRBJ2-3 | many
CASSVFGGLTDTQYF | TGTGCCAGCAGCGTCTTCGGGGGCTTGACAGATACGCAGTATTTT | TRBV9 | . | TRBJ2-3 | .
CASSPRDILSPNQPQHF | TGTGCCAGCAGTCCCCGGGACATTTTATCCCCGAATCAGCCCCAGCATTTT | TRBV6-2/TRBV6-3 | . | TRBJ1-5 | many
CASSPAGKASYNEQFF | TGTGCCAGCAGCCCCGCGGGGAAGGCGTCCTACAATGAGCAGTTCTTC | TRBV7-9 | . | TRBJ2-1 | .
CASRAGQWNEQYF | TGTGCCAGCAGAGCGGGACAGTGGAACGAGCAGTACTTC | TRBV6-2/TRBV6-3 | . | TRBJ2-7 | few
CASSPPGLLVNEQFF | TGTGCCAGCAGCCCCCCGGGACTCCTTGTGAATGAGCAGTTCTTC | TRBV7-2 | . | TRBJ2-1 | many
CASNQDVQPLHF | TGTGCCAGCAACCAGGATGTCCAGCCCCTCCACTTT | TRBV2 | . | TRBJ1-6 | few
CASSALAGEVTGELFF | TGTGCCAGCAGCGCGTTAGCGGGAGAGGTCACCGGGGAGCTGTTTTTT | TRBV9 | TRBD2 | TRBJ2-2 | few
CAISESGGDRGLRPDEQYF | TGTGCCATCAGTGAGTCAGGAGGGGACAGGGGGCTTCGTCCCGACGAGCAGTACTTC | TRBV10-3 | TRBD1 | TRBJ2-7 | .
CASSPPSGKNNEQFF | TGTGCCAGCAGCCCCCCTAGCGGGAAAAACAATGAGCAGTTCTTC | TRBV7-9 | TRBD2 | TRBJ2-1 | .
CASSPSRASGSSRETQYF | TGTGCCAGCAGCCCCTCGAGGGCTAGCGGGAGTTCTAGGGAGACCCAGTACTTC | TRBV7-6 | TRBD2 | TRBJ2-5 | few
CASSLLAGGPRDTQYF | TGTGCCAGCAGCTTACTAGCGGGAGGGCCCAGGGATACGCAGTATTTT | TRBV7-8 | TRBD2 | TRBJ2-3 | many
CASSLAGKYQETQYF | TGTGCCAGCAGTTTGGCAGGGAAGTACCAAGAGACCCAGTACTTC | TRBV28 | . | TRBJ2-5 | .
CSVEETGGYHAYNEQFF | TGCAGCGTTGAGGAGACAGGGGGCTATCATGCCTACAATGAGCAGTTCTTC | TRBV29-1 | TRBD1 | TRBJ2-1 | .
CASSYRLPNTEAFF | TGCGCCAGCAGTTACAGGCTTCCGAACACTGAAGCTTTCTTT | TRBV5-1 | . | TRBJ1-1 | many
CASGFEGAFF | TGTGCCAGCGGTTTTGAGGGAGCTTTCTTT | TRBV6-5 | . | TRBJ1-1 | few
CASSLGLSTDTQYF | TGTGCCAGCAGTTTAGGCCTAAGCACAGATACGCAGTATTTT | TRBV27 | . | TRBJ2-3 | few
CASSQMDGQETQYF | TGTGCCAGCTCACAAATGGACGGCCAAGAGACCCAGTACTTC | TRBV28 | . | TRBJ2-5 | few
CASSLAQDTSYEQYF | TGCGCCAGCAGCTTGGCCCAGGACACTTCCTACGAGCAGTACTTC | TRBV5-1 | . | TRBJ2-7 | many
CASSINSMGGDEQFF | TGTGCCAGCAGTATCAATAGCATGGGGGGCGATGAGCAGTTCTTC | TRBV7-6 | . | TRBJ2-1 | few
CASSPTGTGELFF | TGTGCCAGCAGCCCTACCGGGACCGGGGAGCTGTTTTTT | TRBV9 | . | TRBJ2-2 | few
CASSLSAGFNQPQHF | TGTGCCAGCAGTTTATCTGCCGGATTCAATCAGCCCCAGCATTTT | TRBV27 | . | TRBJ1-5 | many
CASSLDAGEGGTGELFF | TGTGCCAGCAGCTTAGACGCGGGAGAGGGGGGCACCGGGGAGCTGTTTTTT | TRBV11-2 | . | TRBJ2-2 | few
CASSQGLSKTQYF | TGCGCCAGCAGCCAGGGACTCAGCAAGACCCAGTACTTC | TRBV4-3 | . | TRBJ2-5 | few
CASSLFEGSNQPQHF | TGCGCCAGCAGCCTCTTCGAGGGCAGTAATCAGCCCCAGCATTTT | TRBV4-3 | . | TRBJ1-5 | .
CAWTTPEAGTHEQYF | TGTGCCTGGACCACCCCGGAGGCCGGTACCCACGAGCAGTACTTC | TRBV30 | . | TRBJ2-7 | .
CASSFLPGVNSPLHF | TGTGCCAGCAGCTTTCTTCCTGGGGTGAATTCACCCCTCCACTTT | TRBV7-6 | . | TRBJ1-6 | .
CASSPGPEQYF | TGTGCCAGCAGCCCTGGCCCCGAGCAGTACTTC | TRBV12-3/TRBV12-4 | . | TRBJ2-7 | many
CASSWAGGADTQYF | TGTGCCAGCAGTTGGGCTGGTGGTGCAGATACGCAGTATTTT | TRBV27 | . | TRBJ2-3 | few
CATSDRTGSYEQYF | TGTGCCACCAGTGATAGGACAGGGAGCTACGAGCAGTACTTC | TRBV24-1 | TRBD1 | TRBJ2-7 | many
CSAPPGTRTYEQYF | TGCAGTGCCCCCCCAGGGACTAGAACTTACGAGCAGTACTTC | TRBV20-1 | TRBD2 | TRBJ2-7 | .
CASSYSGINQPQHF | TGTGCCAGCAGTTATTCAGGGATTAATCAGCCCCAGCATTTT | TRBV6-2/TRBV6-3 | . | TRBJ1-5 | few